The following is a T cell receptor (beta chain) sequence with its context. This CDR3 region has 12 residues. V shed 4 bases and J shed 12 bases, with 17 bases lying between them. This entry comes from a study of control samples from healthy donors and cancer patients. Profiling relied on immunoSEQ multiplex PCR, and the TCRdb table lists in-frame clones only, not all of them. This sample has fewer than 200,000 clones, with around 88% found just once. The gene calls are TRBV5-3 and TRBJ2-7; maybe TRBD2 (5 bases). TRBV5-3 is an open reading frame whose function is uncertain. The sequence derives from a woman younger than 45 in good health. The material sequenced was blood. This chain's CDR3 is CARSPRRRSGYF. DNA of the CDR3: TGTGCCAGAAGCCCCCGGAGGAGGTCCGGGTACTTC.